The 15 T cell receptor beta chains in this list originate from one sample, sequenced in a study of CD8+ T cells in alopecia areata. The sample's treatment: oral pan-JAK inhibitor, 5-10 mg twice daily. Extracted RNA was reverse transcribed, and the resulting cDNA served as sequencing template. The method was immunoSEQ multiplex PCR; TCRdb's version includes in-frame clones alone and lacks a portion of them. This sample has approximately 100,000 clones, with roughly 60% found just once. This material consisted of CD8+ T cells sorted from blood, taken between weeks 55 and 65, from a patient treated with tofacitinib. The receptors stem from a human donor with alopecia areata.

The gene calls are TRBV7-3 and TRBJ1-1, with TRBD1 matching 8 bases. V lost 5 bases and J lost 5; bases outside the gene matches: 7. Germline assignment: CDR1 SGHTA and CDR2 FQGTGA. The CDR3 consists of 14 residues. For the CDR3, the DNA is TGTGCCAGCAGCCCAGGGGGCGGGGGGACTGAAGCTTTCTTT. Amino acid sequence: CASSPGGGGTEAFF.

The chain carries TRBV5-6 and TRBJ1-6; TRBD1 aligns across 10 bases. The V and J ends lost 4 bases and 7 bases, in that order; junction bases with no gene match: 8. The germline V gene has CDR1 SGHDT and CDR2 YYEEEE. The CDR3 runs to 16 residues. CDR3 bases: TGTGCCAGCAGCCCATGGGACAGGGGTTGGAATTCACCCCTCCACTTT. This translates into CASSPWDRGWNSPLHF.

The chain uses TRBV5-6 and TRBJ2-3; no definite D call. The germline gives CDR1 SGHDT, CDR2 YYEEEE. V was cut by 3 bases and J by 4 bases, with 9 bases left in between. The CDR3 is 13 residues long. This CDR3 reads CASSWSTADTQYF. The CDR3 region has the DNA TGTGCCAGCAGCTGGTCGACGGCAGATACGCAGTATTTT.

The rearrangement joins TRBV5-1 to TRBJ1-2, with D unclear. Germline V gene lookup returns CDR1 SGHRS and CDR2 YFSETQ. The CDR3 runs 13 residues. V was pared by 4 bases and J by 5 bases, with 12 bases between. The CDR3 region is CASSGGGVYGYTF. CDR3 nucleotides: TGCGCCAGCAGCGGAGGCGGTGTATATGGCTACACCTTC.

The chain joins TRBV29-1 to TRBJ2-6; a weak D match, TRBD2 (6 bases). This CDR3 spans 16 amino acids. The germline gives CDR1 SQVTM, CDR2 ANQGSEA. The CDR3 DNA sequence: TGCAAGACGGGGGTTACGGCCTTCTCTGGGGCCAACGTCCTGACTTTC. This translates into CKTGVTAFSGANVLTF.

V gene TRBV30 combines with J gene TRBJ1-2, with 10 bases lining up with TRBD1. With 4 bases clipped from V and 8 bases from J, the junction kept 7 bases outside the gene matches. The CDR3 runs to 13 residues. Germline-derived CDR1 and CDR2 are GTSNPN and SVGIG (reference sequence). CDR3 DNA: TGTGCCTGGATAGGTCCGACAGGGGGCGGCTACACCTTC. It translates to CAWIGPTGGGYTF.

The V and J genes are TRBV9 and TRBJ2-5; 10 nucleotides agree with TRBD1. The length of the CDR3 is 15 residues. Per germline, CDR1 SGDLS and CDR2 YYNGEE. Trimming at V came to 4 bases and at J to 1 base, leaving 4 bases not matched to a gene. In DNA form, the CDR3 reads TGTGCCAGCAGCAAAAGGGACAGGGGCCAAGAGACCCAGTACTTC. This codes for CASSKRDRGQETQYF.

As concerns this clone: The junction shows a germline mismatch at one end, possibly a read error. The chain is built from TRBV10-3 and TRBJ2-3, with 10 bases lining up with TRBD2. From germline, CDR1 is ENHRY and CDR2 SYGVKD. The CDR3 sequence is 15 residues long. For the CDR3, the DNA is TGTGCCAGCAGTTATTCGAGCGGGGGGGCAGATACGCAGTATTTT. Its translation: CASSYSSGGADTQYF.

A remark on this clone: Within the sample, other DNA sequences also encode this same CDR3. The chain carries TRBV7-9 and TRBJ2-7; D unclear. CDR1 is SEHNR, CDR2 FQNEAQ, per germline (reference sequence). V lost 2 bases and J 4 bases, leaving 3 bases between the germline ends. This CDR3 comprises 11 residues. The CDR3 DNA follows: TGTGCCAGCAGCTTATCGTACGAGCAGTACTTC. Translating it yields CASSLSYEQYF.

This chain connects TRBV12-5 to TRBJ2-1; 8 nucleotides agree with TRBD2. Trimming at V came to 5 bases and at J to 7 bases, leaving 1 base not matched to a gene. From germline, CDR1 is LGHNT and CDR2 FRNRAP. The CDR3 spans 12 residues. Written as DNA, the CDR3 is TGTGCTAGTGGTCCTAGCGGGAATGAGCAGTTCTTC. Its protein product is CASGPSGNEQFF.

The chain combines TRBV7-9 with TRBJ1-1, with a weak D call TRBD1 (5 bases). CDR1 SEHNR and CDR2 FQNEAQ come from the germline V gene (reference sequence). The CDR3 covers 10 residues. V was trimmed by 5 bases and J by 8 bases, leaving 6 bases between them. This chain's CDR3 is CASSRGEAFF. CDR3 DNA sequence: TGTGCCAGCAGCAGGGGAGAAGCTTTCTTT.

V usage is TRBV5-1 and J usage is TRBJ2-5; 7 positions match TRBD2. The CDR3 length is 15 residues. Germline V gives CDR1 SGHRS, CDR2 YFSETQ. V was pared by 2 bases and J by 0 bases, with 4 bases of the junction left unmatched. Here the CDR3 DNA reads TGCGCCAGCAGCTTTCGGGGAGGGGACCAAGAGACCCAGTACTTC. Protein product: CASSFRGGDQETQYF.

This clone was seen more than once but under ten times. This sequence joins TRBV29-1 and TRBJ2-5, with D uncertain. The J call is uncertain, as TRBJ2-7 better fits the DNA end. There are 11 residues in the CDR3. CDR1 is SQVTM, CDR2 ANQGSEA, per germline. CDR3 nucleotides: TGCAGCGTTGGTTCATACTACGAGCAGTACTTC. This gives the protein CSVGSYYEQYF.

The rearrangement uses TRBV11-2 and TRBJ2-1, with D uncertain. Trimming shortened V by 5 bases and J by 10 bases, and 9 bases separated the two germline ends. This CDR3 contains 11 residues. From germline, CDR1 is SGHAT and CDR2 FQNNGV. The CDR3 region is CASSPAGEQFF. The CDR3 DNA is TGTGCCAGCAGCCCAGCTGGGGAGCAGTTCTTC.

The chain is built from TRBV7-9 and TRBJ2-1; 14 bases line up with TRBD2. The V segment lost 4 bases and the J segment 0 bases; nucleotides outside the gene matches: 8. This CDR3 is built from 19 residues. The germline gives CDR1 SEHNR, CDR2 FQNEAQ (reference sequence). The CDR3 reads CASSSTSGGALSSYNEQFF. CDR3 sequence (DNA): TGTGCCAGCAGCTCGACTAGCGGGGGGGCTCTAAGCTCCTACAATGAGCAGTTCTTC.